Below, 24 T cell receptor beta chains from the same sample are listed, as sequenced in a study of cytomegalovirus exposure and HLA in healthy donors. With 60 Vbeta and 13 Jbeta primers, the PCR was carried out. Produced via immunoSEQ multiplex PCR; TCRdb's table is partial and in-frame only. The table includes 150,000 to 200,000 clones, about 70% detected once. Source material: PBMCs. These receptors all come from a woman between 18 and 29 years old in good health and CMV-seropositive.

This rearrangement joins TRBV7-2 to TRBJ2-3; 11 bases agree with TRBD2. Germline assignment: CDR1 SGHTA and CDR2 FQGNSA. There are 15 residues in the CDR3. With 5 bases clipped from V and 7 bases from J, the junction kept 8 bases outside the gene matches. The CDR3 DNA is TGTGCCAGCAGCCCAACTAGCGGGGGAGGGTATACGCAGTATTTT. Protein product: CASSPTSGGGYTQYF.

J is TRBJ2-1 and V is TRBV11-1; tentatively, D is TRBD2 (6 bases). The V gene's germline CDR1 is SGHAT and CDR2 FQDESV (reference sequence). This CDR3 has 15 residues. With 3 bases removed from V and 4 bases from J, the gap between germline ends came to 13 bases. This CDR3 is CASSFSREPYNEQFF. The CDR3 nucleotides read TGTGCCAGCAGCTTCAGCCGGGAGCCATACAATGAGCAGTTCTTC.

The chain recombines TRBV6-5 with TRBJ2-1; 14 nucleotides line up with TRBD2. The germline V gene encodes CDR1 MNHEY and CDR2 SVGAGI. Trimming took 8 bases from V and 5 from J; bases not matched to a gene: 5. The CDR3 covers 15 residues. As DNA, the CDR3 is TGTGCCAGCGGGACTAGCGGGAGTCTCAACAATGAGCAGTTCTTC. Amino acid sequence: CASGTSGSLNNEQFF.

The genes are TRBV6-1 and TRBJ1-2, with 8 bases aligning to TRBD1. The V gene end was trimmed by 6 bases and the J gene end by 7 bases; junction bases not matched to a gene: 4. Germline CDR1 and CDR2: MNHNS and SASEGT. The CDR3 consists of 12 residues. CDR3 DNA sequence: TGTGCCAGCAGGGTTGGACAGGGTGGCTACACCTTC. It encodes CASRVGQGGYTF.

This chain connects TRBV4-2 to TRBJ2-5; 9 positions agree with TRBD2. This CDR3 has 16 amino acids. The germline V gene has CDR1 LGHNA and CDR2 YNFKEQ. V shed 0 bases and J 5 bases; nucleotides not matched to a gene: 7. CDR3 coding DNA: TGTGCCAGCAGCCAAGAAGGCGGGGGGGCCTCGGAGACCCAGTACTTC. This codes for CASSQEGGGASETQYF.

This rearrangement joins TRBV5-5 to TRBJ1-2; TRBD1 might be the D (6 bases). V was cut by 1 base and J by 4 bases, with 17 bases left in between. This CDR3 is 16 amino acids long. CDR1 and CDR2 from the germline V gene are SGHKS and YYEKEE (reference sequence). CDR3 in DNA: TGTGCCAGCAGCTTGTTTCAGGGGCTGACCCCCTATGGCTACACCTTC. Its translation: CASSLFQGLTPYGYTF.

The V gene is TRBV7-8, the J gene TRBJ1-1; weak D call: TRBD1 (5 bases). The CDR3 runs to 14 residues. Germline CDR1 and CDR2: SGHVS and FQNEAQ. Trimming shortened V by 1 base and J by 5 bases, and 11 bases separated the two germline ends. CDR3 sequence (DNA): TGTGCCAGCAGCTTAGAGAGGGGACTAACTGAAGCTTTCTTT. This sequence encodes CASSLERGLTEAFF. Full variable domain (missing parts from reference TRBV7-8 and TRBJ1-1): GAGVSQSPRYKVAKRGQDVALRCDPISGHVSLFWYQQALGQGPEFLTYFQNEAQLDKSGLPSDRFFAERPEGSVSTLKIQRTQQEDSAVYLCASSLERGLTEAFFGQGTRLTVV.

This chain links TRBV5-6 with TRBJ2-7, with a possible D match to TRBD2 (6 bases). V was cut by 0 bases and J by 2 bases, with 15 bases left in between. Germline CDR1 and CDR2: SGHDT and YYEEEE. This CDR3 has 16 amino acids. CDR3 nucleotide sequence: TGTGCCAGCAGCTTGGCCTCCGGGAGTACTACCTACGAGCAGTACTTC. Translated, it gives CASSLASGSTTYEQYF. Filled out from reference TRBV5-6 and TRBJ2-7, the complete variable domain reads DAGVTQSPTHLIKTRGQQVTLRCSPKSGHDTVSWYQQALGQGPQFIFQYYEEEERQRGNFPDRFSGHQFPNYSSELNVNALLLGDSALYLCASSLASGSTTYEQYFGPGTRLTVT.

This clone was counted a few times. For the CDR3, the DNA is TGTGCCAGCAGCTTAGCGCGAGCGGGGGGTATGGGCGGCGAGCAGTACTTC. Protein sequence: CASSLARAGGMGGEQYF. This chain connects TRBV11-2 to TRBJ2-7, with 9 positions matching TRBD2. CDR1 and CDR2 from the germline V gene are SGHAT and FQNNGV. J lost 6 bases, V lost 1 base, and 13 bases had no gene match. The CDR3 contains 17 residues.

This chain uses TRBV28 with TRBJ1-5; TRBD1 is a possible D gene (6 bases). Germline CDR1 is MDHEN and CDR2 is SYDVKM. This CDR3 is built from 15 residues. Deletions cut 5 bases from V and 5 bases from J, with 16 bases between. The CDR3 DNA is TGTGCCAGCAGTCTACAGGGTCGGGCAGATCAGCCCCAGCATTTT. It specifies CASSLQGRADQPQHF.

This chain joins TRBV5-8 and TRBJ2-7, with D perhaps TRBD2 (5 bases). CDR3 length: 16 amino acids. V was clipped by 1 base and J by 4 bases, with 18 bases between them. The germline V gene encodes CDR1 SGHTS and CDR2 YDEGEE. The CDR3 region has the DNA TGTGCCAGCAGCTTGCGTCCCGGCCGCTCGGGGTACGAGCAGTACTTC. Residues: CASSLRPGRSGYEQYF.

The chain uses TRBV30 and TRBJ1-4, with D unclear. The germline V and J ends were trimmed by 3 bases and 8 bases, with 13 bases remaining between them. Germline-derived CDR1 and CDR2 are GTSNPN and SVGIG (reference sequence). The CDR3 is 13 residues long. This chain's CDR3 is CAWRDSPGEKLFF. The CDR3 bases are TGTGCCTGGAGGGACTCCCCGGGCGAAAAACTGTTTTTT. The complete variable domain, with remaining parts taken from reference TRBV30 and TRBJ1-4, reads SQTIHQWPATLVQPVGSPLSLECTVEGTSNPNLYWYRQAAGRGLQLLFYSVGIGQISSEVPQNLSASRPQDRQFILSSKKLLLSDSGFYLCAWRDSPGEKLFFGSGTQLSVL.

V usage is TRBV5-1 and J usage is TRBJ1-3; no clear D. The CDR3 contains 15 residues. Trimming took off 7 bases at V and 0 bases at J, with 14 bases between the two ends. The germline gives CDR1 SGHRS, CDR2 YFSETQ. DNA of the CDR3: TGCGCCAGCGAGGCCACTGCGATCTCTGGAAACACCATATATTTT. Translation gives CASEATAISGNTIYF.

The rearrangement uses TRBV5-6 and TRBJ1-5; D is undetermined. V was shortened by 4 bases and J by 3 bases, with 14 bases between the two germline ends. The V gene's germline CDR1 is SGHDT and CDR2 YYEEEE. CDR3 length equals 15 residues. The CDR3 here is CASSTSTRLNQPQHF. The CDR3, as DNA: TGTGCCAGCAGCACCTCTACACGACTCAATCAGCCCCAGCATTTT.

This chain joins TRBV30 and TRBJ2-1; no clear D. CDR1 is GTSNPN, CDR2 SVGIG, per germline (reference sequence). Trimming left V 3 bases short and J 4 bases short, with 4 bases between. The CDR3 contains 11 residues. The CDR3 DNA sequence: TGTGCCTGGAGCAATTACAATGAGCAGTTCTTC. This codes for CAWSNYNEQFF. Complete variable domain (other parts from reference TRBV30 and TRBJ2-1): SQTIHQWPATLVQPVGSPLSLECTVEGTSNPNLYWYRQAAGRGLQLLFYSVGIGQISSEVPQNLSASRPQDRQFILSSKKLLLSDSGFYLCAWSNYNEQFFGPGTRLTVL.

The rearrangement uses TRBV7-9 and TRBJ1-2; tentative D call: TRBD1 (6 bases). Trimming stripped 4 bases from V and 5 bases from J, with 17 bases between. CDR3 length: 15 amino acids. Germline values: CDR1 SEHNR, CDR2 FQNEAQ (reference sequence). The CDR3 DNA is TGTGCCAGCAGCTCTCCAGGGGCCCCGCGGTATGGCTACACCTTC. It is translated as CASSSPGAPRYGYTF.

The J gene is TRBJ1-1, the V gene TRBV11-2; no clear D. V was pared by 1 base and J by 5 bases, with 14 bases between. The CDR3 length is 15 residues. Germline CDR1 is SGHAT and CDR2 is FQNNGV. The CDR3 sequence: CASSLAPTRGTEAFF. The CDR3 bases are TGTGCCAGCAGCTTAGCCCCGACCCGAGGGACTGAAGCTTTCTTT. Looking up the rest from reference TRBV11-2 and TRBJ1-1 gives the full variable domain: EAGVAQSPRYKIIEKRQSVAFWCNPISGHATLYWYQQILGQGPKLLIQFQNNGVVDDSQLPKDRFSAERLKGVDSTLKIQPAKLEDSAVYLCASSLAPTRGTEAFFGQGTRLTVV.

A note on this clone: One end of the junction does not line up with germline, which may come from a read error. The chain combines TRBV6-5 with TRBJ2-1; D ambiguous. Germline CDR1 is MNHEY and CDR2 is SVGAGI. This CDR3 is 15 amino acids long. DNA of the CDR3: TGTGTCAGCAGTTACCGAGGTAATATCGGCAATGAGCAGTTCTTC. This gives the protein CVSSYRGNIGNEQFF.

J is TRBJ2-1 and V is TRBV9; 15 bases match TRBD2. The CDR3 totals 19 residues. Trimming removed 4 bases from V and 6 bases from J; junction bases left unmatched: 14. Germline V gene sequence: CDR1 SGDLS, CDR2 YYNGEE. Here the CDR3 reads CASSQLGSPGLAGGNEQFF. The CDR3 DNA reads TGTGCCAGCAGCCAACTTGGGTCTCCGGGACTAGCGGGAGGCAATGAGCAGTTCTTC.

The chain couples TRBV19 to TRBJ2-7; D is possibly TRBD1 (6 bases). This CDR3 has 12 residues. V was trimmed by 8 bases and J by 7 bases, leaving 15 bases between them. Germline values: CDR1 LNHDA, CDR2 SQIVND (reference sequence). The CDR3 loop is CASGPHDREQYF. The CDR3 nucleotides read TGTGCCAGTGGACCCCATGACAGGGAGCAGTACTTC.

In its sample, this clone was seen a few times. V is TRBV5-4 and J is TRBJ2-7; TRBD2 aligns across 9 bases. This CDR3 is built from 15 residues. The ends lost 3 bases at V and 0 bases at J; junction bases unmatched: 4. Per the germline V gene, CDR1 is SGHNT and CDR2 is YYREEE (reference sequence). The CDR3 loop is CASSSAGGLSYEQYF. CDR3 bases: TGTGCCAGCAGCTCAGCGGGAGGACTCTCCTACGAGCAGTACTTC.

The rearrangement uses TRBV11-2 and TRBJ1-2; TRBD1 aligns across 7 bases. The CDR3 contains 15 residues. J was trimmed by 4 bases and V by 4 bases; bases with no gene match: 9. Germline-derived CDR1 and CDR2 are SGHAT and FQNNGV. This chain's CDR3 is CASSSYPGTAYGYTF. In DNA, the CDR3 is TGTGCCAGCAGCTCATACCCCGGGACAGCCTATGGCTACACCTTC.

This chain joins TRBV2 and TRBJ2-3; TRBD2 is a possible D gene (5 bases). There are 14 residues in the CDR3. Trimming cost V 2 bases and J 4 bases, with 10 bases left between them. The germline gives CDR1 SNHLY, CDR2 FYNNEI. CDR3 DNA sequence: TGTGCCAGCAGTGAAAGGGCTAGCCCAGATACGCAGTATTTT. Encoded protein: CASSERASPDTQYF.

J is TRBJ2-5 and V is TRBV11-3; a possible D gene is TRBD2 (6 bases). Trimming removed 1 base from V and 10 bases from J, with 22 bases in between. CDR1 is SGHNT and CDR2 is YENEEA in the germline V gene. The CDR3 length is 16 residues. The CDR3 region has the DNA TGTGCCAGCAGCTTAGCTCCGACTCTCTACGGAGGGGTCCAGTACTTC. This translates into CASSLAPTLYGGVQYF.